This TCR beta chain was sequenced for a study of Ad26.COV2.S vaccination and SARS-CoV-2 variants. Measured with immunoSEQ multiplex PCR; TCRdb has only the in-frame clones, and not every one. This table has around 450,000 clones, roughly 91% appearing once. CDR3 length: 16 amino acids. V gave up 2 bases and J gave up 3 bases, with 17 bases separating them. Germline V gene lookup returns CDR1 SGHRS and CDR2 YFSETQ. The treatment: some 20 received Ad26.COV2.S at low or high dose, single or two shots; several received placebo; per-sample allocation not given. On day 63 after the first injection, vaccine and placebo recipients gave samples.

This chain links TRBV5-1 with TRBJ2-5, with D perhaps given as TRBD1 or TRBD2 (5 bases each). The specimen was peripheral blood, collected in a trial of Ad26.COV2.S vaccine versus placebo. This TCR was sampled from a person between 18 and 65 years old who received the Ad26.COV2.S COVID-19 vaccine or a placebo. CDR3 region: CASSLYTGTAKETQYF. The DNA for the CDR3 is TGCGCCAGCAGCTTATATACCGGGACCGCAAAAGAGACCCAGTACTTC.